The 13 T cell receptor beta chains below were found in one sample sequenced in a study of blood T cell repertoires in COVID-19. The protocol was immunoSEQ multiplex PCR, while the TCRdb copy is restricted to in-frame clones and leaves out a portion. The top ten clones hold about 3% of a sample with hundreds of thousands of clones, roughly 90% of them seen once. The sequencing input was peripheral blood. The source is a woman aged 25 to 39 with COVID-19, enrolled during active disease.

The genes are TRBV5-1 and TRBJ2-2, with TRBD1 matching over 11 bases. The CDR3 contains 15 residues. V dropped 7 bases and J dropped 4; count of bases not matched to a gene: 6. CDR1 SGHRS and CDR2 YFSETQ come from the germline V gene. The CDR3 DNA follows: TGCGCCAGCGAAGGACAGGGGGCGGTCACCGGGGAGCTGTTTTTT. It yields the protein CASEGQGAVTGELFF. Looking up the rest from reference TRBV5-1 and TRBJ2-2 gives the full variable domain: KAGVTQTPRYLIKTRGQQVTLSCSPISGHRSVSWYQQTPGQGLQFLFEYFSETQRNKGNFPGRFSGRQFSNSRSEMNVSTLELGDSALYLCASEGQGAVTGELFFGEGSRLTVL.

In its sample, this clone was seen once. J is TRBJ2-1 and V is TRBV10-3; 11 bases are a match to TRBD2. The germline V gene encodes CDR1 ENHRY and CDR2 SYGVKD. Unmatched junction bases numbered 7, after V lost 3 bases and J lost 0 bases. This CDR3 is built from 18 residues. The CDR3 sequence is CAISDLAGGPSSYNEQFF. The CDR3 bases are TGTGCCATCAGTGACCTAGCGGGGGGCCCAAGCTCCTACAATGAGCAGTTCTTC.

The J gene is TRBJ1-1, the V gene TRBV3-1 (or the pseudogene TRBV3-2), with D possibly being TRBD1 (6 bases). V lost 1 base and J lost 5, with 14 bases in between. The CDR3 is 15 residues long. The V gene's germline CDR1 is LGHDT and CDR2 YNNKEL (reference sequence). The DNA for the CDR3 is TGTGCCAGCAGCCAAGGGTGGGGGCAGGGAACTGAAGCTTTCTTT. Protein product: CASSQGWGQGTEAFF.

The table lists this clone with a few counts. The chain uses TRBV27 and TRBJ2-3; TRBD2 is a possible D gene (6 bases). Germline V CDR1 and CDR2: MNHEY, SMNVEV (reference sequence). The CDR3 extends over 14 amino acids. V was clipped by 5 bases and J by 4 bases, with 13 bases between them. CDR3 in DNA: TGTGCCAGCAGTCCGTCTAGCGTGGCAGATACGCAGTATTTT. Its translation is CASSPSSVADTQYF.

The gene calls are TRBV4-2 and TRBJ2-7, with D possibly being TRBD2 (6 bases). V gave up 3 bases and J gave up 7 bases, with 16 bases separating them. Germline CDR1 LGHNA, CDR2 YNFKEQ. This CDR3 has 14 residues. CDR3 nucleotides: TGTGCCAGCAGCCACCGGGATATCGGGGGAGAGCAGTACTTC. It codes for CASSHRDIGGEQYF.

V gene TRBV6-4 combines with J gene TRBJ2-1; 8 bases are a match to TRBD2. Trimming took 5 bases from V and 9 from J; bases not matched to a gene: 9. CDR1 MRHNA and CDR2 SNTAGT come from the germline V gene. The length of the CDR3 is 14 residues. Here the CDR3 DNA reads TGTGCCAGCAGTATAGCGGGGCCGTTCGGTGAGCAGTTCTTC. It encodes CASSIAGPFGEQFF.

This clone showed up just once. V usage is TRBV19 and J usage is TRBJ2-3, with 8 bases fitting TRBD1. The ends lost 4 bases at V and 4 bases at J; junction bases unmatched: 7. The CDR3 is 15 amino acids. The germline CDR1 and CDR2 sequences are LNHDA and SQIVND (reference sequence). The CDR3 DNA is TGTGCCAGTAGTACAGGACAGGGAAGAGCAGATACGCAGTATTTT. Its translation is CASSTGQGRADTQYF.

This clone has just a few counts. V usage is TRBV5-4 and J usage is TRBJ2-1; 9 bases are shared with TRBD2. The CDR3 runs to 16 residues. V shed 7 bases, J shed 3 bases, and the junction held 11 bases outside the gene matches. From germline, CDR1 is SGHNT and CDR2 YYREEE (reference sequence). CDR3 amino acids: CASEQRAGGRYNEQFF. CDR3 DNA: TGTGCCAGCGAACAGAGGGCGGGGGGGCGCTACAATGAGCAGTTCTTC. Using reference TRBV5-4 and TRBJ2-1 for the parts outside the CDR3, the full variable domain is ETGVTQSPTHLIKTRGQQVTLRCSSQSGHNTVSWYQQALGQGPQFIFQYYREEENGRGNFPPRFSGLQFPNYSSELNVNALELDDSALYLCASEQRAGGRYNEQFFGPGTRLTVL.

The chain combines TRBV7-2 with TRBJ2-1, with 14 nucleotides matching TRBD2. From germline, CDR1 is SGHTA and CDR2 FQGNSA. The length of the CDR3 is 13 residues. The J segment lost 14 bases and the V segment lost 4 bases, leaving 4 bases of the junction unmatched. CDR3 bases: TGTGCCAGCAGCTCGGGACTAGCGGGAGTAAAGTTCTTC. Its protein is CASSSGLAGVKFF. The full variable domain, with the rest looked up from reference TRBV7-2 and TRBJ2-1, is GAGVSQSPSNKVTEKGKDVELRCDPISGHTALYWYRQSLGQGLEFLIYFQGNSAPDKSGLPSDRFSAERTGGSVSTLTIQRTQQEDSAVYLCASSSGLAGVKFFGPGTRLTVL.

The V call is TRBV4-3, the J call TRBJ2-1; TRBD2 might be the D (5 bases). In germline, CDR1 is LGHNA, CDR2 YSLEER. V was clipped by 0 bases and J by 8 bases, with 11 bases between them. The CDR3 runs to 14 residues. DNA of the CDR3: TGCGCCAGCAGCCAAGAAATCGGGGTAGATGAGCAGTTCTTC. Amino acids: CASSQEIGVDEQFF.

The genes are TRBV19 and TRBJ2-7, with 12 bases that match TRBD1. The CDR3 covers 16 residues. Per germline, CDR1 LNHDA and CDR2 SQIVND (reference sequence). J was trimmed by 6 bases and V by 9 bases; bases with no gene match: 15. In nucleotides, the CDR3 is TGTGCCAGCGACCCGGGACAGGGGGCGCGGGTAGGCGAGCAGTACTTC. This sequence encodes CASDPGQGARVGEQYF.

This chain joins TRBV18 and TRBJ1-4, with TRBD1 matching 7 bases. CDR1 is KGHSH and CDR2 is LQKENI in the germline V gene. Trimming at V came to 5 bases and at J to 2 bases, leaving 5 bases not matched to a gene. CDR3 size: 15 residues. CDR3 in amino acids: CASSAQGGTNEKLFF. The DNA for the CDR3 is TGTGCCAGCTCAGCTCAGGGGGGCACTAATGAAAAACTGTTTTTT. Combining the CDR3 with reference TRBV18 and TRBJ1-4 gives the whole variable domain NAGVMQNPRHLVRRRGQEARLRCSPMKGHSHVYWYRQLPEEGLKFMVYLQKENIIDESGMPKERFSAEFPKEGPSILRIQQVVRGDSAAYFCASSAQGGTNEKLFFGSGTQLSVL.

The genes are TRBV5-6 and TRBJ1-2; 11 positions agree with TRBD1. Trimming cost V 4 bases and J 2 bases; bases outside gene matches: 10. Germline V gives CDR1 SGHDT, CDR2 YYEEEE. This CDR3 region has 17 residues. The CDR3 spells CASSAPGQGVGNYGYTF. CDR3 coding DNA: TGTGCCAGCAGCGCACCGGGACAGGGGGTTGGAAACTATGGCTACACCTTC.